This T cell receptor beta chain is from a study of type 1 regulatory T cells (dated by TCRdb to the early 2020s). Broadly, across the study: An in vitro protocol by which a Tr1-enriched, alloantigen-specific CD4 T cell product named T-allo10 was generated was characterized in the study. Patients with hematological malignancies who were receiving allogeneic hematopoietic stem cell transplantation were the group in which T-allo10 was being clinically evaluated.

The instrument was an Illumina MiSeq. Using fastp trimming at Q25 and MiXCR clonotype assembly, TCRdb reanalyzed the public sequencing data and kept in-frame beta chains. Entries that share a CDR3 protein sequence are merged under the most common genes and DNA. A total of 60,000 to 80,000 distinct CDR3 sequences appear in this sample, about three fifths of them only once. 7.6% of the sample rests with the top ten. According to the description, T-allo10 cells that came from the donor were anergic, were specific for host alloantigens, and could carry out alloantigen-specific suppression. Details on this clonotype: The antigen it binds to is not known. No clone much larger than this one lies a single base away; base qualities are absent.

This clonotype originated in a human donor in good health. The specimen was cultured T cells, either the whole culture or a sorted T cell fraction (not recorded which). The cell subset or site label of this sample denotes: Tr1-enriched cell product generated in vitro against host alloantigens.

The DNA is TGTGCCAGCGCCGAGACAAATCAGCCCCAGCATTTT. It translates to CASAETNQPQHF. This sequence uses TRBV6-2 or TRBV6-3 and TRBJ1-5, with an unclear D gene assignment. The cysteine opens and the phenylalanine closes a CDR3 of 12 amino acids. Of all the DNA, just the CDR3 is kept, 36 bases in frame from base 1. Taken from the germline V gene, the CDR1 and CDR2 loops are MNHEY and SVGEGT. V drops 8 bases and J drops 4 bases, leaving 9 bases in between.